This TCR beta chain was observed in a study of PD-1 blockade in classical Hodgkin lymphoma. The protocol was immunoSEQ multiplex PCR, while the TCRdb copy is restricted to in-frame clones and leaves out a portion. Of approximately 11,000 clones listed, 75% are singletons. Brentuximab vedotin exposure varied, and every patient relapsed after autologous stem cell transplantation. Best responses fell into complete response, partial response or progressive disease. CDR3 size: 14 residues. Trimming stripped 2 bases from V and 0 bases from J, with 5 bases between. Germline CDR1 and CDR2: MNHEY and SVGAGI. The sequenced sample was peripheral blood mononuclear cells (PBMCs), obtained at baseline. The origin of this receptor is a human donor with classical Hodgkin lymphoma. This chain connects TRBV6-5 to TRBJ2-1; D may be TRBD2 (5 bases). CDR3: CASSYGSSYNEQFF. CDR3 nucleotide sequence: TGTGCCAGCAGTTACGGGAGCTCCTACAATGAGCAGTTCTTC.